One sample yielded the 11 T cell receptor beta chains listed below, sequenced in a study of human T cells and chemical hapten exposure. Indicated time point: patch test 3, about 24 weeks after DPC sensitization. Treatment given: therapeutic diphenylcyclopropenone sensitization with weekly scalp DPC. MiXCR, applied by TCRdb to the RACE reads, yields one record per CDR3 protein. The sample lists about 190,000 distinct CDR3 sequences, about 25% occurring once. The source material was whole blood, sampled in connection with sensitization to the hapten diphenylcyclopropenone (DPC). These receptors originate from a woman aged 40-49 years with alopecia areata. Some clones in this sample may be carry-over from other donors' samples.

J is TRBJ2-1 and V is TRBV12-3 or TRBV12-4; 12 bases match TRBD2. The CDR3 totals 15 residues. J was trimmed by 4 bases and V by 6 bases; bases with no gene match: 4. The CDR3 bases are TGTGCCAGCAGCAATCTAGCGGGAGGGTACAATGAGCAGTTCTTC. Translation gives CASSNLAGGYNEQFF.

This clonotype was seen many times. The CDR3 nucleotides read TGCAGTGCCGAGAATAGCGGGAGTTCCTACGAGCAGTACTTC. Protein sequence: CSAENSGSSYEQYF. The chain employs TRBV20-1 and TRBJ2-7; TRBD2 aligns across 9 bases. CDR1 and CDR2 from the germline V gene are DFQATT and SNEGSKA (reference sequence). V lost 6 bases and J lost 1; bases outside the gene matches: 7. The CDR3 covers 14 residues.

The V gene is TRBV7-2, the J gene TRBJ2-7; unclear D gene. CDR3 size: 15 residues. Trimming cost V 7 bases and J 2 bases, with 18 bases left between them. The germline V gene encodes CDR1 SGHTA and CDR2 FQGNSA. CDR3 amino acids: CASTPKTSQTYEQYF. CDR3 bases: TGTGCCAGCACCCCGAAGACTTCCCAAACCTACGAGCAGTACTTC.

This clonotype came up a few times. The chain has TRBV7-2 and TRBJ2-1; 8 bases are a match to TRBD2. Germline assignment: CDR1 SGHTA and CDR2 FQGNSA. The CDR3 is made up of 13 amino acids. J gave up 6 bases and V 4 bases, and 2 bases lay outside the gene matches. CDR3 nucleotides: TGTGCCAGCAGCTCCGGGACTAGCAATGAGCAGTTCTTC. Translating gives CASSSGTSNEQFF.

This clonotype came up a few times. The chain has TRBV5-1 and TRBJ2-3; 10 nucleotides agree with TRBD2. After removal of 5 bases from V and 3 bases from J, the junction contained 3 bases not matched to a gene. The CDR3 runs to 14 residues. Germline-derived CDR1 and CDR2 are SGHRS and YFSETQ. As DNA, the CDR3 is TGCGCCAGCAGGATAGCGGGAGGAACAGATACGCAGTATTTT. Protein product: CASRIAGGTDTQYF.

This chain uses TRBV6-5 with TRBJ1-1; unclear D gene. CDR3 length: 11 residues. Per the germline V gene, CDR1 is MNHEY and CDR2 is SVGAGI. V lost 6 bases and J 2 bases, leaving 4 bases between the germline ends. The CDR3: CASRHNTEAFF. CDR3 sequence (DNA): TGTGCCAGCAGGCACAACACTGAAGCTTTCTTT.

V is TRBV27 and J is TRBJ2-5, with 9 bases that match TRBD2. Germline trimming cut 6 bases from V and 1 base from J; bases unmatched to any gene: 9. Germline CDR1 is MNHEY and CDR2 is SMNVEV (reference sequence). The CDR3 extends over 16 amino acids. CDR3 residues: CASRGGTSSGQETQYF. The CDR3 DNA reads as TGTGCCAGCAGGGGGGGGACTAGCTCCGGCCAAGAGACCCAGTACTTC.

The chain recombines TRBV20-1 with TRBJ2-7; no clear D. The CDR3 length is 10 residues. Deletions cut 7 bases from V and 2 bases from J, with 6 bases between. Germline CDR1 is DFQATT and CDR2 is SNEGSKA (reference sequence). In nucleotides, the CDR3 is TGCAGTGTCCCAGCCTACGAGCAGTACTTC. This gives the protein CSVPAYEQYF.

The rearrangement joins TRBV30 to TRBJ1-6; possible D gene TRBD1, 6 bases. The CDR3 has 14 amino acids. Per the germline V gene, CDR1 is GTSNPN and CDR2 is SVGIG (reference sequence). The ends were cut back, 5 bases at V and 7 bases at J, with 15 bases in the middle. This CDR3 reads CAWATTGYNSPLHF. DNA for the CDR3: TGTGCCTGGGCTACTACAGGGTACAATTCACCCCTCCACTTT.

V gene TRBV2 combines with J gene TRBJ2-2, with D perhaps matching TRBD1 (6 bases). CDR1 SNHLY and CDR2 FYNNEI come from the germline V gene. Trimming removed 2 bases at V and 3 bases at J, with 7 bases between. This CDR3 is built from 14 residues. The CDR3 DNA follows: TGTGCCAGCAGTGAACAGGGGTACACCGGGGAGCTGTTTTTT. Encoded protein: CASSEQGYTGELFF.

This clonotype was counted ten times or more. The chain combines TRBV9 with TRBJ2-1; no clear D gene. Germline CDR1 and CDR2: SGDLS and YYNGEE. This CDR3 contains 14 residues. V dropped 0 bases and J dropped 4 bases, with 8 bases sitting between them. The CDR3, as DNA: TGTGCCAGCAGCGTAGGTCTCTCTTACAATGAGCAGTTCTTC. Translation gives CASSVGLSYNEQFF.